These T cell receptor beta chains were read from a single sample in a study of cytomegalovirus exposure and HLA in healthy donors. TCRdb's copy holds only in-frame clones and misses some; the assay was immunoSEQ multiplex PCR. The repertoire holds around 150,000 clones, with over 60% as singletons. Sequenced input: PBMCs. The receptors stem from a woman aged 50 to 60 in good health and CMV-seropositive. Each CDR3 is given with its conserved first and last residue. The D gene is left open where the match is weak. Clone size is stated in some rows and not others, as once, few, many or a class when expanded.

clone size,V gene,J gene,D gene,CDR3 DNA,CDR3 protein
.,TRBV4-1,TRBJ2-5,TRBD2,TGCGCCAGCAGCCAAGAGTTAGCGGGAGAGGGATCCCAAGAGACCCAGTACTTC,CASSQELAGEGSQETQYF
few,TRBV5-6,TRBJ1-1,.,TGTGCCAGCAGCGGGAGGCGAATGAACACTGAAGCTTTCTTT,CASSGRRMNTEAFF
.,TRBV28,TRBJ1-5,.,TGTGCCAGCAGTTTACCCCAACTAGGCAATCAGCCCCAGCATTTT,CASSLPQLGNQPQHF
once,TRBV5-1,TRBJ2-1,.,TGCGCCAGCAGCCGGGACGGGAGCTCCTACAATGAGCAGTTCTTC,CASSRDGSSYNEQFF
.,TRBV12-5,TRBJ2-5,TRBD1,TGTGCTAGTGGCTCCGGGACAGGGTTTCGGGAGACCCAGTACTTC,CASGSGTGFRETQYF
.,TRBV27,TRBJ2-7,.,TGTGCCAGCAGTTTGGTGCAGGCCTCGGAGCAGTACTTC,CASSLVQASEQYF
.,TRBV5-1,TRBJ1-2,.,TGCGCCAGCAGCTCGGACTTATATGGCTACACCTTC,CASSSDLYGYTF
few,TRBV28,TRBJ2-2,TRBD2,TGTGCCATCACTAGCGGGGGGGCCCTGGCCGGGGAGCTGTTTTTT,CAITSGGALAGELFF
.,TRBV19,TRBJ2-3,.,TGTGCCAGTAGTATCGCCGAGACTAGCACAGATACGCAGTATTTT,CASSIAETSTDTQYF
.,TRBV7-9,TRBJ1-2,.,TGTGCCAGCAGCTTCGCGGGAGGGTTCCATGGCTACACCTTC,CASSFAGGFHGYTF
.,TRBV14,TRBJ1-1,.,TGTGCCAGCAGCCAAGACTACCTCGCTGAAGCTTTCTTT,CASSQDYLAEAFF
.,TRBV4-1,TRBJ2-4,TRBD1,TGCGCCAGCAGCCAAGAGACAGGGATAGCCAAAAACATTCAGTACTTC,CASSQETGIAKNIQYF
.,TRBV19,TRBJ2-7,.,TGTGCCAGTAGTAGGGGCAGTACAGAATTATACGAGCAGTACTTC,CASSRGSTELYEQYF
.,TRBV6-1,TRBJ2-3,TRBD2,TGTGCCAGCAGGAGACTAGCGGGAGGGGCCGATACGCAGTATTTT,CASRRLAGGADTQYF
.,TRBV27,TRBJ2-3,TRBD1,TGTGCCAGCAGTGCGGACAGGGGATGGAGCACAGATACGCAGTATTTT,CASSADRGWSTDTQYF
.,TRBV18,TRBJ2-5,TRBD1,TGTGCCAGCTCATCACAACCCCCGACAGGGCGAGGGGAGACCCAGTACTTC,CASSSQPPTGRGETQYF
.,TRBV6-5,TRBJ1-3,TRBD1,TGTGCCAGCAGACCACAGGGGTATGGAAACACCATATATTTT,CASRPQGYGNTIYF
.,TRBV2,TRBJ2-7,TRBD1,TGTGCCAGCAGTCGGGGACAGGGGGCCTACGAGCAGTACTTC,CASSRGQGAYEQYF
.,TRBV11-2,TRBJ2-2,TRBD1,TGTGCCAGCAACCCAGGACAGGGGGTACTTCGGATGAACACCGGGGAGCTGTTTTTT,CASNPGQGVLRMNTGELFF
.,TRBV12-5,TRBJ2-1,TRBD2,TGTGCTAGTGGTTTGGCATCAGGGACTAAGCAGTTCTTC,CASGLASGTKQFF
.,TRBV11-2,TRBJ2-7,.,TGTGCCAGCAGCCAACCCCAGACCTACGAGCAGTACTTC,CASSQPQTYEQYF
.,TRBV15,TRBJ2-3,.,TGTGCCACCAGCAGGGCAGGCCCGGCAGATACGCAGTATTTT,CATSRAGPADTQYF
.,TRBV29-1,TRBJ2-1,TRBD2,TGCAGCGTTCTACCTAGCGGGCACAATGTGCAGTTCTTC,CSVLPSGHNVQFF
.,TRBV4-1,TRBJ1-5,TRBD1,TGCGCCAGCAGCCAAGCTGGACAGGGCTTCAAGCCCCAGCATTTT,CASSQAGQGFKPQHF
few,TRBV21-1,TRBJ1-5,.,TGTGCCAGCAGCAAGGTCGGGGGGAATCAGCCCCAGCATTTT,CASSKVGGNQPQHF
.,TRBV18,TRBJ2-3,.,TGTGCCAGCACCCCCAATGGAGTCACAGATACGCAGTATTTT,CASTPNGVTDTQYF
.,TRBV15,TRBJ2-3,TRBD2,TGTGCCACCAGCAGAGATCCGGGAGGGCCAGATACGCAGTATTTT,CATSRDPGGPDTQYF
.,TRBV19,TRBJ1-5,TRBD1,TGTGCCAGTAGTATAGGCGGACAGGGGGCAAGCAATCAGCCCCAGCATTTT,CASSIGGQGASNQPQHF
.,TRBV9,TRBJ2-3,.,TGTGCCAGCAGCGTAGCCGGGGGATGGACAGATACGCAGTATTTT,CASSVAGGWTDTQYF
once,TRBV9,TRBJ2-1,TRBD2,TGTGCCAGCAGCGTAGCGGGGGGGTCCTACAATGAGCAGTTCTTC,CASSVAGGSYNEQFF
.,TRBV6-5,TRBJ1-2,.,TGTGCCAGCAGTTACTCAACAGGAAATGGCTACACCTTC,CASSYSTGNGYTF
.,TRBV27,TRBJ2-7,.,TGTGCCAGCAGACATGTTACCGAGCAGTACTTC,CASRHVTEQYF
.,TRBV4-2,TRBJ2-1,TRBD2,TGTGCCAGCAGCCAAGATCGGCGGCTAGCGGGACTCAATGAGCAGTTCTTC,CASSQDRRLAGLNEQFF
.,TRBV10-2,TRBJ2-2,TRBD1,TGCGCCAGCAGTGATCCGGGACAGGGGGCTTACACCGGGGAGCTGTTTTTT,CASSDPGQGAYTGELFF
once,TRBV7-9,TRBJ1-5,.,TGTGCCAGCAGCTTAGACAGCGGGGATAGCAATCAGCCCCAGCATTTT,CASSLDSGDSNQPQHF
.,TRBV28,TRBJ2-1,.,TGTGCCAGCAGCTTTTACAATGAGCAGTTCTTC,CASSFYNEQFF
.,TRBV6-6,TRBJ2-2,TRBD1,TGTGCCAGCAGTTACCCCAGGGGGCGAACCGGGGAGCTGTTTTTT,CASSYPRGRTGELFF
.,TRBV4-2,TRBJ2-3,.,TGTGCCAGCAGCCAAGAGGTTAGCGGAAGGCCCCCAGATACGCAGTATTTT,CASSQEVSGRPPDTQYF
.,TRBV19,TRBJ2-3,TRBD1,TGTGCCAGTAGTAACAGGGGATATAGCACAGATACGCAGTATTTT,CASSNRGYSTDTQYF
.,TRBV4-1,TRBJ2-5,.,TGCGCCAGCAGCCAAGTCAGTCAGCAAGAGACCCAGTACTTC,CASSQVSQQETQYF
.,TRBV5-1,TRBJ2-6,.,TGCGCCAGCAGCTTACAGGTCTCTGGGGCCAACGTCCTGACTTTC,CASSLQVSGANVLTF
.,TRBV5-8,TRBJ2-7,TRBD2,TGTGCCAGCAGCCTCTGGGGACTAGCGGGGGACGAGCAGTACTTC,CASSLWGLAGDEQYF
.,TRBV20-1,TRBJ1-1,.,TGCAGGGGTACAGGGTCCACTGAAGCTTTCTTT,CRGTGSTEAFF
.,TRBV7-9,TRBJ2-1,.,TGTGCCAGCAGCTTACGGGCGGGGCCTTACAATGAGCAGTTCTTC,CASSLRAGPYNEQFF
.,TRBV5-4,TRBJ2-5,TRBD2,TGTGCCAGCAGCTTGTCGGGGGGTTCAGGGCGGGAGACCCAGTACTTC,CASSLSGGSGRETQYF
.,TRBV7-9,TRBJ1-1,.,TGTGCCAGCAGCTTAGGAGCGGGGGGCACTGAAGCTTTCTTT,CASSLGAGGTEAFF
.,TRBV10-1,TRBJ2-7,TRBD1,TGCGCCAGCAGTGGGGACAGGGCGTCCTACGAGCAGTACTTC,CASSGDRASYEQYF
few,TRBV27,TRBJ2-2,TRBD1,TGTGCCAGCAGCCGACAGGGCTCTAGTCCCGGGGAGCTGTTTTTT,CASSRQGSSPGELFF
.,TRBV7-2,TRBJ2-5,TRBD2,TGTGCCAGCAGCTTAGGGCCGGGACTAGGAGAGACCCAGTACTTC,CASSLGPGLGETQYF